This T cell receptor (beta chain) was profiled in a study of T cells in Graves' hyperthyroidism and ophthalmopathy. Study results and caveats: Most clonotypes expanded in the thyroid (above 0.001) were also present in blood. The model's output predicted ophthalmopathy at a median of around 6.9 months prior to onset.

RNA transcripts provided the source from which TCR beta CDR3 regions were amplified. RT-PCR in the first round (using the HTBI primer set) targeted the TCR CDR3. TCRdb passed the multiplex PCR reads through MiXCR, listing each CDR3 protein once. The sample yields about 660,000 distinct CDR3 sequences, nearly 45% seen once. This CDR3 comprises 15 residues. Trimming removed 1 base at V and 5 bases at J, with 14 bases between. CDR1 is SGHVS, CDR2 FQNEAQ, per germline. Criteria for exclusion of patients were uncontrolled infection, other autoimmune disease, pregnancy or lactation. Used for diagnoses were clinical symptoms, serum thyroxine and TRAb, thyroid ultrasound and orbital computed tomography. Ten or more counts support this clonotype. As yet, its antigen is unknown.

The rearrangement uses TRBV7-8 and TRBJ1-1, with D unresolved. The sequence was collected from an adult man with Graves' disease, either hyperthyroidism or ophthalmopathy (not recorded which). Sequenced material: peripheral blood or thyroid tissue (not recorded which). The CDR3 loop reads CASSLDTGSGTEAFF. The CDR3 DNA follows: TGTGCCAGCAGCTTAGATACGGGTAGTGGGACTGAAGCTTTCTTT. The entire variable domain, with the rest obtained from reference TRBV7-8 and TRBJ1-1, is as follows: GAGVSQSPRYKVAKRGQDVALRCDPISGHVSLFWYQQALGQGPEFLTYFQNEAQLDKSGLPSDRFFAERPEGSVSTLKIQRTQQEDSAVYLCASSLDTGSGTEAFFGQGTRLTVV.